These 8 T cell receptor beta chains originate from one sample sequenced in a study of T cell repertoires in cytomegalovirus infection. TCRdb analysed the reads with MiXCR anew, one entry per CDR3 protein. The sample contains some 700,000 distinct CDR3 sequences, roughly 33% of which appear only once. The antigens for these receptors are not known. The material sequenced was cultured PBMCs, taken from culture after CMV antigen stimulation. The receptors originated from a human donor in good health (CMV status not recorded). Some clones in this sample may be carry-over from other donors' samples.

This clonotype showed up many times. This chain uses TRBV7-2 with TRBJ2-7, with 8 positions matching TRBD1. Losses at the gene ends were 0 bases for V and 2 bases for J; bases not matched to a gene: 12. The germline V gene has CDR1 SGHTA and CDR2 FQGNSA. There are 18 residues in the CDR3. The CDR3 is CASSLAAGGRTVAYEQYF. In nucleotides, the CDR3 is TGTGCCAGCAGCTTAGCGGCAGGGGGCAGGACGGTTGCCTACGAGCAGTACTTC. The variable domain in full, completed from reference TRBV7-2 and TRBJ2-7, reads GAGVSQSPSNKVTEKGKDVELRCDPISGHTALYWYRQSLGQGLEFLIYFQGNSAPDKSGLPSDRFSAERTGGSVSTLTIQRTQQEDSAVYLCASSLAAGGRTVAYEQYFGPGTRLTVT.

This clonotype was detected only a few times. V usage is TRBV7-8 and J usage is TRBJ2-7; a possible D gene is TRBD1 (6 bases). This CDR3 is 15 amino acids long. Trimming removed 5 bases at V and 3 bases at J, with 17 bases between. Germline V gene data show CDR1 as SGHVS and CDR2 as FQNEAQ. This CDR3 reads CASSRVGDISYEQYF. CDR3 bases: TGTGCCAGCAGCCGTGTGGGGGACATCAGCTACGAGCAGTACTTC.

This clonotype was picked up many times. The chain employs TRBV2 and TRBJ1-6; possible D gene TRBD1, 6 bases. Germline lookup yields CDR1 SNHLY and CDR2 FYNNEI. The CDR3 extends over 14 amino acids. V lost 3 bases, J lost 7 bases, and 10 bases lay in between. Here the CDR3 DNA reads TGTGCCAGCAGTGAGACAGGAGAGAATTCACCCCTCCACTTT. Translation gives CASSETGENSPLHF.

This clonotype was counted a few times. The chain joins TRBV2 to TRBJ2-2; TRBD1 matches at 7 bases. The CDR3 totals 16 residues. V lost 3 bases, J lost 2 bases, and 6 bases stayed unmatched. Germline CDR1 is SNHLY and CDR2 is FYNNEI. Written as DNA, the CDR3 is TGTGCCAGCAGTGAGGGACCAGGGGGAAACACCGGGGAGCTGTTTTTT. Translating gives CASSEGPGGNTGELFF.

The chain joins TRBV7-9 to TRBJ2-3, with no clear D. CDR1 is SEHNR and CDR2 is FQNEAQ in the germline V gene (reference sequence). V was trimmed by 5 bases and J by 6 bases, leaving 18 bases between them. This CDR3 has 15 residues. The CDR3 bases are TGTGCCAGCAGCCGGACCCCCACGGCGGCGGATACGCAGTATTTT. This translates into CASSRTPTAADTQYF.

This chain uses TRBV19 with TRBJ2-4, with 12 nucleotides matching TRBD2. The CDR3 is made up of 16 amino acids. Unmatched junction bases numbered 8, after V lost 4 bases and J lost 7 bases. CDR1 is LNHDA, CDR2 SQIVND, per germline (reference sequence). CDR3 amino acids: CASSTDPSGGENIQYF. In DNA form, the CDR3 reads TGTGCCAGTAGTACGGATCCTAGCGGGGGGGAGAACATTCAGTACTTC.

This clonotype was seen more than once but under ten times. The chain links TRBV6-7 to TRBJ1-5, with TRBD1 matching over 10 bases. TRBV6-7 is classed as an ORF, of uncertain function. Trimming cost V 0 bases and J 5 bases; bases outside gene matches: 22. This CDR3 has 22 residues. The CDR3 spells CASSYSRTYRDRGPSMYQPQHF. The CDR3 DNA reads as TGTGCCAGCAGTTACTCTCGGACATACCGGGACAGGGGACCATCGATGTATCAGCCCCAGCATTTT.

This sequence joins TRBV4-3 and TRBJ1-6; the match to TRBD1 covers 8 bases. The CDR3 runs to 14 residues. The V gene's germline CDR1 is LGHNA and CDR2 YSLEER. V was clipped by 4 bases and J by 9 bases; unmatched bases: 5. The CDR3 sequence is CASSRGQGGSPLHF. Written as DNA, the CDR3 is TGCGCCAGCAGCCGCGGACAGGGTGGTTCACCCCTCCACTTT.